This T cell receptor (beta chain) was captured by sequencing in a study of shared clonotypes between healthy human individuals. The protocol was immunoSEQ multiplex PCR, while the TCRdb copy is restricted to in-frame clones and leaves out a portion. Found here are around 2.3 million clones, roughly 95% of them singletons; the top ten hold more than 0.1%. V shed 1 base and J 1 base; nucleotides not matched to a gene: 13. This CDR3 has 18 residues. Germline loops: CDR1 SGHTA, CDR2 FQGNSA. The chain couples TRBV7-2 to TRBJ2-7; 7 bases fit TRBD2. This TCR was sampled from a man younger than 30 in good health. The sequenced sample consisted of naive CD4+ T cells sorted from blood. Subset specified: CD45RA+ positively selected. CDR3 sequence: CASSLGFLYGRSSYEQYF. For the CDR3, the DNA is TGTGCCAGCAGCTTAGGATTTCTTTACGGGAGGTCTTCCTACGAGCAGTACTTC. Looking up the rest from reference TRBV7-2 and TRBJ2-7 gives the full variable domain: GAGVSQSPSNKVTEKGKDVELRCDPISGHTALYWYRQSLGQGLEFLIYFQGNSAPDKSGLPSDRFSAERTGGSVSTLTIQRTQQEDSAVYLCASSLGFLYGRSSYEQYFGPGTRLTVT.